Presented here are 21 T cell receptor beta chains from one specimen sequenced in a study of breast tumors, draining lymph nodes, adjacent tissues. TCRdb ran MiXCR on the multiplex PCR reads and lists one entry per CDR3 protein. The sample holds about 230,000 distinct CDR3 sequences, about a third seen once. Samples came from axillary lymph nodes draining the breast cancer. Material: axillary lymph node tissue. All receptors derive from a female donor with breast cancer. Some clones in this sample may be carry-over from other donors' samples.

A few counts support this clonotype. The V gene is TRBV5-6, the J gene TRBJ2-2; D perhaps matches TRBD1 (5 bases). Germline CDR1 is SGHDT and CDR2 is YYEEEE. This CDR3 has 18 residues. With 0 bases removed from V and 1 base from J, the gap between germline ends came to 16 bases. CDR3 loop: CASSLAKSGALNTGELFF. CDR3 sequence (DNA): TGTGCCAGCAGCTTGGCCAAATCTGGGGCGTTGAACACCGGGGAGCTGTTTTTT. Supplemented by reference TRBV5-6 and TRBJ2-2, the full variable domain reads DAGVTQSPTHLIKTRGQQVTLRCSPKSGHDTVSWYQQALGQGPQFIFQYYEEEERQRGNFPDRFSGHQFPNYSSELNVNALLLGDSALYLCASSLAKSGALNTGELFFGEGSRLTVL.

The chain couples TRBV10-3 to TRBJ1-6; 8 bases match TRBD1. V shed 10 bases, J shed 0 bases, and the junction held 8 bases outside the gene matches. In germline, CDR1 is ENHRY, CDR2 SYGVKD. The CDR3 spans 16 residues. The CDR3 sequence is CATSRTGSSYNSPLHF. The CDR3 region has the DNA TGTGCCACCTCCCGGACAGGGAGCTCCTATAATTCACCCCTCCACTTT.

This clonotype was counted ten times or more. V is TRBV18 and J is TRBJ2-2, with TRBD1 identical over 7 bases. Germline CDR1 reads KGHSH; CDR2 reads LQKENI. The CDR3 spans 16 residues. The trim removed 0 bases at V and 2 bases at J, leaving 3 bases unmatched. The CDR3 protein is CASSPPNRGNTGELFF. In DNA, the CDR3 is TGTGCCAGCTCACCACCGAACAGGGGAAACACCGGGGAGCTGTTTTTT.

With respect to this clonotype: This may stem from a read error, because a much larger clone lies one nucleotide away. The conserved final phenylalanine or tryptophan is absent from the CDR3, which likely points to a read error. Here the CDR3 DNA reads TGTGCCAGCAGCGTAGGGACAGGGACCTCCTACGAGCAGTACCTC. Encoded protein: CASSVGTGTSYEQYL. The chain carries TRBV9 and TRBJ2-7, with 8 bases matching TRBD1. Trimming removed 0 bases from V and 0 bases from J; junction bases left unmatched: 2. This CDR3 spans 15 amino acids. In germline, CDR1 is SGDLS, CDR2 YYNGEE.

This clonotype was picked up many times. This CDR3 is CASSRSRRGLAGPNEQFF. The CDR3 DNA follows: TGTGCCAGCAGCCGTTCTCGCCGGGGACTAGCGGGGCCGAATGAGCAGTTCTTC. The chain joins TRBV7-6 to TRBJ2-1; 13 nucleotides line up with TRBD2. J lost 7 bases, V lost 5 bases, and 14 bases had no gene match. The CDR3 length is 18 residues. Germline assignment: CDR1 SGHVS and CDR2 FNYEAQ.

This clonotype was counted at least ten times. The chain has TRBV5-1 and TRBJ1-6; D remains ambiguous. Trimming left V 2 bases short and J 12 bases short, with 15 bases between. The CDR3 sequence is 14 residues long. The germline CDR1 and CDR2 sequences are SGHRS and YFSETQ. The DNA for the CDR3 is TGCGCCAGCAGCTTTGGAACGGACGCTGTACCCCTCCACTTT. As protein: CASSFGTDAVPLHF.

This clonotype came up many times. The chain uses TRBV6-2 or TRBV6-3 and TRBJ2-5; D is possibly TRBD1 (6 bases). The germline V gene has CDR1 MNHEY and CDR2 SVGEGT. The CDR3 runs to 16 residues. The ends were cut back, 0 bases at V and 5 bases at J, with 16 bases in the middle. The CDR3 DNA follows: TGTGCCAGCAGTTACTCGCCCCAGGGGTATTCGGAGACCCAGTACTTC. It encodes CASSYSPQGYSETQYF.

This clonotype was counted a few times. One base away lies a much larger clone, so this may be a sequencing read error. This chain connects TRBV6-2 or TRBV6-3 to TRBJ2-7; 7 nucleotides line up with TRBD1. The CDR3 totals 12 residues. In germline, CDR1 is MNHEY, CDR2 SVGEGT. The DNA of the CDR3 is TGTGCCAGCAAGACAGGGCCCTACGAGCAGCACTTC. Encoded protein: CASKTGPYEQHF.

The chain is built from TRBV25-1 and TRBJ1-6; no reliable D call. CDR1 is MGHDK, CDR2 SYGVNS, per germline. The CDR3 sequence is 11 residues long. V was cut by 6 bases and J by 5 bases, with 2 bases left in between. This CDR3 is CASRDNSPLHF. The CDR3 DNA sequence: TGTGCCAGCAGGGATAATTCACCCCTCCACTTT.

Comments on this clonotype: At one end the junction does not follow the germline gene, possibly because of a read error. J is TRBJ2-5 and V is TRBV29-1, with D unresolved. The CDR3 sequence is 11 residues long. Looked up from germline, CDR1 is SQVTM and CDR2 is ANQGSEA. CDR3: CSVEGFETQYF. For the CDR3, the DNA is TGCAGCGTAGAAGGGTTCGAGACCCAGTACTTC.

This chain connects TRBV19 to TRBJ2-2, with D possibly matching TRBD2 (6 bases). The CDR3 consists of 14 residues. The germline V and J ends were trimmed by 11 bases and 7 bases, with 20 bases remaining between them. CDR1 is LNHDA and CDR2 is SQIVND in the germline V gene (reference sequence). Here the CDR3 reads CAENFQGGGGELFF. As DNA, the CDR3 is TGTGCCGAGAACTTCCAGGGAGGTGGCGGGGAGCTGTTTTTT.

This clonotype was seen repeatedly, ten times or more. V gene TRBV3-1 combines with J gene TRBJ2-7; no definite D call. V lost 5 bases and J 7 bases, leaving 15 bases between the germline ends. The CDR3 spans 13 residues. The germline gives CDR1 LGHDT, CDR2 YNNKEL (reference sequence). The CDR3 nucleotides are TGTGCCAGCAGCGAGAGCCCCGTTGGGGAGCAGTACTTC. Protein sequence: CASSESPVGEQYF.

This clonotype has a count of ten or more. CDR3 region: CASSIGITSLYEQYF. CDR3 nucleotides: TGTGCCAGCAGCATAGGGATCACATCCTTATACGAGCAGTACTTC. V usage is TRBV5-5 and J usage is TRBJ2-7, with D hard to call. This CDR3 region has 15 residues. V was shortened by 4 bases and J by 4 bases, with 18 bases between the two germline ends. Looked up from germline, CDR1 is SGHKS and CDR2 is YYEKEE (reference sequence).

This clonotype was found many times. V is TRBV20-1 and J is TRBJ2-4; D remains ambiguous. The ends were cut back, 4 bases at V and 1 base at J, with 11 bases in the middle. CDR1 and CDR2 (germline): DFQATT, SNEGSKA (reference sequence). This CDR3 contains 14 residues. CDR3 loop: CSANKDPAKNIQYF. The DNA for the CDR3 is TGCAGTGCTAACAAGGACCCTGCCAAAAACATTCAGTACTTC.

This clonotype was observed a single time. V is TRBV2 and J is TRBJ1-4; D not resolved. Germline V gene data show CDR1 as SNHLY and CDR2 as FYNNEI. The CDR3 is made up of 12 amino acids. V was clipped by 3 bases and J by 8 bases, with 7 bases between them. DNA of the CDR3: TGTGCCAGCAGTGAGGCCACGGAAAAACTGTTTTTT. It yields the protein CASSEATEKLFF.

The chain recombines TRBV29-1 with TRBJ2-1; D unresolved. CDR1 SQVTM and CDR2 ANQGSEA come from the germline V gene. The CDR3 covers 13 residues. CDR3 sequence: CATRRSSYNEQFF. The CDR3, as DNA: TGCGCCACAAGACGGAGCTCCTACAATGAGCAGTTCTTC.

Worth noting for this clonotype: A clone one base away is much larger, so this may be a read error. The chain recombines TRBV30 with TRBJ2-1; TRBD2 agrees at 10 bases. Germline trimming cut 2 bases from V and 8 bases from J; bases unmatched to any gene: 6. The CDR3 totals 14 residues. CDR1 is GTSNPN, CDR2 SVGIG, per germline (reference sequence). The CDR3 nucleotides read TGTGCCTGGAGTAAAAGCGGGAGGGGGCATGAGCAGTTCTTC. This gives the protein CAWSKSGRGHEQFF. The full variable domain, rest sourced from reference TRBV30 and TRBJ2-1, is SQTIHQWPATLVQPVGSPLSLECTVEGTSNPNLYWYRQAAGRGLQLLFYSVGIGQISSEVPQNLSASRPQDRQFILSSKKLLLSDSGFYLCAWSKSGRGHEQFFGPGTRLTVL.

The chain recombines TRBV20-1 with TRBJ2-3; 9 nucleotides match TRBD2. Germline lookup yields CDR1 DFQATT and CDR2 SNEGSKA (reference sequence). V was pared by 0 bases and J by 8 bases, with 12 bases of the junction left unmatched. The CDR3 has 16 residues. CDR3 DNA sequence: TGCAGTGCTAGAGAGGGGCGACTAGCGGCAAAAAGTACGCAGTATTTT. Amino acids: CSAREGRLAAKSTQYF.

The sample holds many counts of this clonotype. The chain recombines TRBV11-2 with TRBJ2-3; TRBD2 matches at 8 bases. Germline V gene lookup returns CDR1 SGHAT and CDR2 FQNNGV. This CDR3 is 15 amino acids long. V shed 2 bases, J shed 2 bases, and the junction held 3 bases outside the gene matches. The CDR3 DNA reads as TGTGCCAGCAGCTTACATAGCGGGGCCACAGATACGCAGTATTTT. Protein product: CASSLHSGATDTQYF.

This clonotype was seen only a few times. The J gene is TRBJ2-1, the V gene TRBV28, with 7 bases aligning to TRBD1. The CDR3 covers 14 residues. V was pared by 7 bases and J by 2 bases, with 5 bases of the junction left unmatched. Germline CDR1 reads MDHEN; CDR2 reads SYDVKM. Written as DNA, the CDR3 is TGTGCCAGCACATGGGACAGCCCCTACAATGAGCAGTTCTTC. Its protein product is CASTWDSPYNEQFF.

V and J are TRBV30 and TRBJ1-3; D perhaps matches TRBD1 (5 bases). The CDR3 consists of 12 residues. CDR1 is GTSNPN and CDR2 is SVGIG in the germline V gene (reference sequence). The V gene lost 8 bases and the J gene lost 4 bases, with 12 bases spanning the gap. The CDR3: CAARVPGNTIYF. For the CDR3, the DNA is TGTGCCGCCAGGGTACCGGGAAACACCATATATTTT. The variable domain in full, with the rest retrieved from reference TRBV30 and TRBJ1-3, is SQTIHQWPATLVQPVGSPLSLECTVEGTSNPNLYWYRQAAGRGLQLLFYSVGIGQISSEVPQNLSASRPQDRQFILSSKKLLLSDSGFYLCAARVPGNTIYFGEGSWLTVV.